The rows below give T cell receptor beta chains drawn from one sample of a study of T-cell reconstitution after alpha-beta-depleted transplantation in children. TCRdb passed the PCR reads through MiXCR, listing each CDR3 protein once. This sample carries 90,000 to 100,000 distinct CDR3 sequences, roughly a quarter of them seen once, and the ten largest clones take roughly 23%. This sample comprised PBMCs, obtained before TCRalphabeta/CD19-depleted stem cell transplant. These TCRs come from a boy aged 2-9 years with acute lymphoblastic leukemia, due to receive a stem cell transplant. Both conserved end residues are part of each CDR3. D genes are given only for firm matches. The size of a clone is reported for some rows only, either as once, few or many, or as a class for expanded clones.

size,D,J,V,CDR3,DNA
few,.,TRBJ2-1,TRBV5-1,CASSLGWVGENEQFF,TGCGCCAGCAGCTTGGGGTGGGTGGGGGAGAATGAGCAGTTCTTC
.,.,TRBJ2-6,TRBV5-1,CASSSRLSGANVLTF,TGCGCCAGCAGCTCGCGACTCTCTGGGGCCAACGTCCTGACTTTC
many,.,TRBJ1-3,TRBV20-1,CSAAPVINTIYF,TGCAGTGCTGCTCCCGTTATTAACACCATATATTTT
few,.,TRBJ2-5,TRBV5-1,CASRGQETQYF,TGCGCCAGCAGGGGTCAAGAGACCCAGTACTTC
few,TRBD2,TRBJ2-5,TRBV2,CASSEALAGGRETQYF,TGTGCCAGCAGTGAAGCATTAGCGGGAGGGAGAGAGACCCAGTACTTC
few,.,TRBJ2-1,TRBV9,CASSPYHNEQFF,TGTGCCAGCAGCCCTTATCACAATGAGCAGTTCTTC
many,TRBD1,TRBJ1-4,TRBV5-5,CASSTGWTGGREKLFF,TGTGCCAGCAGCACAGGCTGGACAGGGGGACGGGAAAAACTGTTTTTT
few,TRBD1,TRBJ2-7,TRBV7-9,CASRHPDRDEQYF,TGTGCCAGCAGACACCCGGACAGGGACGAGCAGTACTTC
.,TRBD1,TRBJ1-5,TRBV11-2,CASSPGVGAGGQPQHF,TGTGCCAGCAGCCCGGGGGTAGGGGCAGGGGGCCAGCCCCAGCATTTT
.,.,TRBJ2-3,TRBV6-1,CASSLPSGTDTQYF,TGTGCCAGCTCCCTGCCATCGGGGACAGATACGCAGTATTTT
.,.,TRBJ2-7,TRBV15,CATSRPYDEQYF,TGTGCCACCAGCAGGCCATACGACGAGCAGTACTTC
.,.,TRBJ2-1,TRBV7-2,CASSQGGHGEQFF,TGTGCCAGCTCCCAGGGTGGGCACGGCGAGCAGTTCTTC
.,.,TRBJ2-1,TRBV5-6,CASSLVAGGEQFF,TGTGCCAGCAGCTTGGTGGCTGGGGGAGAGCAGTTCTTC
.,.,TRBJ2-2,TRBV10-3,CAISSASAGELFF,TGTGCCATCAGCTCAGCTAGCGCCGGGGAGCTGTTTTTT
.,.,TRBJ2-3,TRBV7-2,CASSLRAGASTDTQYF,TGTGCCAGCAGCTTACGTGCGGGGGCTAGCACAGATACGCAGTATTTT
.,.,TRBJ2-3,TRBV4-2,CASSQEWGSDTQYF,TGTGCCAGCAGCCAAGAGTGGGGATCAGATACGCAGTATTTT
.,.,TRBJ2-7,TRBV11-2,CASSLIAEGEQYF,TGTGCCAGCAGCTTAATAGCGGAGGGCGAGCAGTACTTC
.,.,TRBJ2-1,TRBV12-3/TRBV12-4,CASSLRAYNEQFF,TGTGCCAGCAGTTTACGGGCCTACAATGAGCAGTTCTTC
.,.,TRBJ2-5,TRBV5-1,CASSPGVPGETQYF,TGCGCCAGCAGCCCCGGGGTCCCCGGGGAGACCCAGTACTTC
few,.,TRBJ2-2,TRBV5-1,CASSLRDPTGELFF,TGCGCCAGCAGCTTGAGGGACCCCACCGGGGAGCTGTTTTTT
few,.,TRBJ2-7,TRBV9,CASSVGGLSYEQYF,TGTGCCAGCAGCGTAGGTGGACTTTCCTACGAGCAGTACTTC
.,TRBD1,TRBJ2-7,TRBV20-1,CSAFRDRVSHEQYF,TGCAGTGCTTTCCGGGACAGGGTCTCCCACGAGCAGTACTTC
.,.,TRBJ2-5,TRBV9,CASSREGGLQETQYF,TGTGCCAGCAGCCGTGAAGGCGGCTTACAAGAGACCCAGTACTTC
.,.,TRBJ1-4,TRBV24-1,CATTTIDRGTKKLFF,TGTGCCACCACCACCATTGACCGCGGAACGAAAAAACTGTTTTTT
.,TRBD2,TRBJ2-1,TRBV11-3,CASSFGTSRNEQFF,TGTGCCAGCAGCTTCGGGACTAGCAGGAATGAGCAGTTCTTC
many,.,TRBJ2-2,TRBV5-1,CASSLDRGGVGELFF,TGCGCCAGCAGCTTGGACAGGGGAGGCGTCGGGGAGCTGTTTTTT
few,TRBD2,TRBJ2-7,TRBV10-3,CATKGTSGYEQYF,TGTGCCACCAAAGGGACTAGCGGCTACGAGCAGTACTTC
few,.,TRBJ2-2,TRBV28,CASSGPSLSANTGELFF,TGTGCCAGCAGTGGACCCTCCCTTAGCGCTAACACCGGGGAGCTGTTTTTT
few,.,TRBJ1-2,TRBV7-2,CASSSSGGYTF,TGTGCCAGCAGCTCCAGTGGAGGCTACACCTTC
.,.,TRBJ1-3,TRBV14,CASSQRGNTIYF,TGTGCCAGCAGCCAGCGCGGAAACACCATATATTTT
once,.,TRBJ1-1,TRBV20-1,CSARDSTEAFF,TGCAGTGCTCGCGACAGCACTGAAGCTTTCTTT
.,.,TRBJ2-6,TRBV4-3,CASSQELGSGANVLTF,TGCGCCAGCAGCCAAGAGTTGGGCTCTGGGGCCAACGTCCTGACTTTC
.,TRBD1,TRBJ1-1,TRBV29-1,CSVARTGTATEAFF,TGCAGCGTCGCCAGGACAGGGACGGCGACTGAAGCTTTCTTT
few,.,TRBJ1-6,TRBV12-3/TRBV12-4,CASADREGSPLHF,TGTGCCAGCGCCGACAGAGAAGGTTCACCCCTCCACTTT
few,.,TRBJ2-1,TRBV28,CASSPLRGREQFF,TGTGCCAGCAGCCCGCTGAGGGGTCGCGAGCAGTTCTTC
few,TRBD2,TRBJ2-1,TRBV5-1,CASSLGTGTSGGAYNEQFF,TGCGCCAGCAGCTTGGGAACCGGGACTAGCGGAGGAGCCTACAATGAGCAGTTCTTC
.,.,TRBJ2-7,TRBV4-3,CASSQDRDNTIPYEQYF,TGCGCCAGCAGCCAAGATAGGGACAACACGATCCCCTACGAGCAGTACTTC
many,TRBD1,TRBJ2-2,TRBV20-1,CSARDPGQGFGTGELFF,TGCAGTGCTAGAGATCCGGGACAGGGGTTTGGCACCGGGGAGCTGTTTTTT
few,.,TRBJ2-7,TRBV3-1,CASSHADEQYF,TGTGCCAGCAGCCATGCGGACGAGCAGTACTTC
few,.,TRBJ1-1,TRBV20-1,CSARRAGGRTIGYTEAFF,TGCAGTGCTAGACGGGCCGGAGGAAGGACGATTGGTTACACTGAAGCTTTCTTT
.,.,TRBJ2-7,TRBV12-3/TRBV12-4,CASSFSGATYEQYF,TGTGCCAGCAGCTTTAGCGGAGCAACCTACGAGCAGTACTTC